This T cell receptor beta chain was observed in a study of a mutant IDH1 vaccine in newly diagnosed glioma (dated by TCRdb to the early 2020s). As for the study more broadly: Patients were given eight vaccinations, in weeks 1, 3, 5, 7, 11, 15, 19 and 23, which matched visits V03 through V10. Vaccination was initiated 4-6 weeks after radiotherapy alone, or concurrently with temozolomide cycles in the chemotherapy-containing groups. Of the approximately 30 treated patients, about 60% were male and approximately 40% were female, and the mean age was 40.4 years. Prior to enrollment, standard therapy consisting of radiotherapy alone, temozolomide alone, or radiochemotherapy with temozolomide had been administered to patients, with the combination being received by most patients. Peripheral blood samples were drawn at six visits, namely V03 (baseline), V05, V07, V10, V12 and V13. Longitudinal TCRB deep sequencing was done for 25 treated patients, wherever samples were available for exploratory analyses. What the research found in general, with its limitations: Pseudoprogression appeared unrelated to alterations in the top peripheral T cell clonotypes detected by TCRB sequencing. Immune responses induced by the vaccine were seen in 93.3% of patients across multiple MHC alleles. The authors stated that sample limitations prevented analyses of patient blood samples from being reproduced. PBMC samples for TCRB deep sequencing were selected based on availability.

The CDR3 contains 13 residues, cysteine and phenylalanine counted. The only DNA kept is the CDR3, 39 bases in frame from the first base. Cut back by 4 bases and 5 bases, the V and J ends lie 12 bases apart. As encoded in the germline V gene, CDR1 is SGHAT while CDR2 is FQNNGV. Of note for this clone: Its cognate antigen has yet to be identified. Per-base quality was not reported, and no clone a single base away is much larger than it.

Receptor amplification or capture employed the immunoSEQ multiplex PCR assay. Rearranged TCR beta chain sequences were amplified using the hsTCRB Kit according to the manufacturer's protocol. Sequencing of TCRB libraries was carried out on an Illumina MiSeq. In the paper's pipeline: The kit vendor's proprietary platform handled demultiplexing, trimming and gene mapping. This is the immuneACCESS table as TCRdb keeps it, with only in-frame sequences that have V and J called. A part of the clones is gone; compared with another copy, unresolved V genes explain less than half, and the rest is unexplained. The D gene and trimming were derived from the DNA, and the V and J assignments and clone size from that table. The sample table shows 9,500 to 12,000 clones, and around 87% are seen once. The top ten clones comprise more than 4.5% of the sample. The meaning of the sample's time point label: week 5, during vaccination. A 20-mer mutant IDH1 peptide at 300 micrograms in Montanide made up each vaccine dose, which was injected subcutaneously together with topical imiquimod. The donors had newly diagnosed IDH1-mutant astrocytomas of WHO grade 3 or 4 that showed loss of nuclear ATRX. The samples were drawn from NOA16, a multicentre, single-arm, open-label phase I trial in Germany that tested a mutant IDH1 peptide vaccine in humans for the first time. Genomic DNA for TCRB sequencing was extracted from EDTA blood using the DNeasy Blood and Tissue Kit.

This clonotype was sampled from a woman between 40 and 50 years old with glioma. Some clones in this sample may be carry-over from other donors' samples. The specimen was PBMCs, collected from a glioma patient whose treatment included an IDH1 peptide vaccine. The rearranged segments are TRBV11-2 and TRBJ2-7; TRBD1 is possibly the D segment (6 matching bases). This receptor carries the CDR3 CASSSRGTHEQYF. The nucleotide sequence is TGTGCCAGCAGCTCAAGGGGGACCCACGAGCAGTACTTC. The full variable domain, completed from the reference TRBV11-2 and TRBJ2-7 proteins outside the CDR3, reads EAGVAQSPRYKIIEKRQSVAFWCNPISGHATLYWYQQILGQGPKLLIQFQNNGVVDDSQLPKDRFSAERLKGVDSTLKIQPAKLEDSAVYLCASSSRGTHEQYFGPGTRLTVT.